This T cell receptor beta chain appears in the sequencing data of a study of blood T cell repertoires in COVID-19. Turning to the study itself: COVID-19 samples from acute and convalescent phases originated in the United States, Italy and Spain. PBMCs, B-cell-depleted T cells, or T cells were the source of the cDNA or gDNA that made up the material.

This clone was seen more than once but under ten times. In the original workflow: How many nucleated cells were present was estimated from reference gene primer amplification. Using immunoSEQ multiplex PCR, the repertoire was profiled, and TCRdb retains in-frame clones only, with some absent. V, J and clone size are taken as reported in that table, and D and trimming were inferred from the DNA itself. Among under 110,000 clones, about 79% were seen once, and the ten largest hold 5% to 7.5%. Germline CDR1 is WSHSY and CDR2 is SAAADI. The CDR3 has 15 amino acids. Losses at the gene ends were 2 bases for V and 7 bases for J; bases not matched to a gene: 6. The Seattle patients joined while their infection was active and were tracked longitudinally afterward.

This receptor was identified in a man older than 75 with COVID-19, enrolled during active disease. The V call is TRBV10-2, the J call TRBJ2-7; the match to TRBD1 covers 12 bases. The sequencing input was peripheral blood. This chain's CDR3 is CASSEPGQGAEEQYF. CDR3 DNA: TGCGCCAGCAGTGAGCCGGGACAGGGGGCTGAAGAGCAGTACTTC.